The next 20 T cell receptor beta chains were all read from a single sample in a study of memory CD4+ T cells and cytomegalovirus serostatus. This table comes from immunoSEQ multiplex PCR, and its TCRdb copy is limited to in-frame clones, with some not included. The sample carries some 59,000 clones, around 86% recorded once. The sort gate was single viable CD3+CD4+CD8-CD45RO+ cells for memory CD4+ T cells. Sequences were obtained from memory CD4+ T cells from blood. The origin of the receptors is an adult in good health and CMV-seronegative.

This chain links TRBV6-5 with TRBJ1-2; 11 positions match TRBD1. Germline V gene data show CDR1 as MNHEY and CDR2 as SVGAGI. The length of the CDR3 is 15 residues. V gave up 6 bases and J gave up 5 bases; unmatched junction bases: 8. The CDR3 region has the DNA TGTGCCAGCAGCAGTGGACAGGGGGCGTTATATGGCTACACCTTC. The encoded protein is CASSSGQGALYGYTF.

The chain is built from TRBV25-1 and TRBJ1-1; D gene unclear. Trimming took 3 bases from V and 7 from J, leaving 18 bases between them. The CDR3 is made up of 15 amino acids. Germline V gene data show CDR1 as MGHDK and CDR2 as SYGVNS. The CDR3 region has the DNA TGTGCCAGCAGTGACGACACTGGCGGCGGGAGTGAAGCTTTCTTT. Translated, it gives CASSDDTGGGSEAFF.

The chain combines TRBV5-1 with TRBJ2-3; D ambiguous. Trimming took off 0 bases at V and 2 bases at J, with 7 bases between the two ends. Germline V gene sequence: CDR1 SGHRS, CDR2 YFSETQ. The CDR3 runs 14 residues. The CDR3 nucleotides read TGCGCCAGCAGCTTGGGAGCCCACACAGATACGCAGTATTTT. It encodes CASSLGAHTDTQYF.

This chain links TRBV7-6 with TRBJ1-1; tentatively, D is TRBD1 (5 bases). V was shortened by 1 base and J by 1 base, with 16 bases between the two germline ends. CDR1 SGHVS and CDR2 FNYEAQ come from the germline V gene. The CDR3 length is 17 residues. The CDR3 DNA follows: TGTGCCAGCAGCTTAGTCTACGGCAGGGATGGGAACACTGAAGCTTTCTTT. Translated, it gives CASSLVYGRDGNTEAFF.

The V and J genes are TRBV7-9 and TRBJ2-2, with TRBD2 as a possible D gene (6 bases). This CDR3 spans 19 amino acids. V was trimmed by 8 bases and J by 1 base, leaving 26 bases between them. CDR1 and CDR2 from the germline V gene are SEHNR and FQNEAQ (reference sequence). CDR3 in amino acids: CASHGGLVAGFGNTGELFF. DNA for the CDR3: TGTGCCAGCCACGGAGGGCTCGTCGCGGGGTTCGGGAACACCGGGGAGCTGTTTTTT. The full variable domain, with the rest looked up from reference TRBV7-9 and TRBJ2-2, is DTGVSQNPRHKITKRGQNVTFRCDPISEHNRLYWYRQTLGQGPEFLTYFQNEAQLEKSRLLSDRFSAERPKGSFSTLEIQRTEQGDSAMYLCASHGGLVAGFGNTGELFFGEGSRLTVL.

J is TRBJ1-1 and V is TRBV6-6, with D maybe TRBD1 (6 bases). The germline V gene has CDR1 MNHNY and CDR2 SVGAGI (reference sequence). The CDR3 is 16 residues long. V was pared by 5 bases and J by 0 bases, with 16 bases between. The CDR3 is CASSLTPQGMNTEAFF. Written as DNA, the CDR3 is TGTGCCAGCAGTCTAACCCCACAGGGAATGAACACTGAAGCTTTCTTT.

This sequence joins TRBV5-1 and TRBJ2-2; D unresolved. The CDR3 has 14 residues. In germline, CDR1 is SGHRS, CDR2 YFSETQ. Trimming removed 4 bases from V and 2 bases from J, with 9 bases in between. The CDR3 reads CASSEQTNTGELFF. Written as DNA, the CDR3 is TGCGCCAGCAGCGAACAGACTAACACCGGGGAGCTGTTTTTT.

With respect to this clone: At one end, the junction sequence differs from germline, possibly due to a read error. This chain uses TRBV23-1 with TRBJ1-2; TRBD1 might be the D (6 bases). TRBV23-1 is filed as an ORF, its function uncertain. The CDR3 covers 12 residues. The DNA of the CDR3 is TGTCCTGGCGGCCGGGGGGCTCATGGCTACACCTTC. Amino acid sequence: CPGGRGAHGYTF.

V usage is TRBV28 and J usage is TRBJ2-1; the match to TRBD2 covers 16 bases. The germline CDR1 and CDR2 sequences are MDHEN and SYDVKM. This CDR3 has 15 amino acids. V lost 8 bases, J lost 15 bases, and 13 bases stayed unmatched. CDR3 coding DNA: TGTGCCAGCTGGGGGACTAGCGGGAGGGCCGGCAGTCGGTTCTTC. Amino acid sequence: CASWGTSGRAGSRFF.

The chain uses TRBV4-1 and TRBJ1-2, with TRBD1 as a possible D gene (5 bases). The CDR3 consists of 19 residues. V gave up 1 base and J gave up 4 bases, with 25 bases separating them. Germline V gene data show CDR1 as MGHRA and CDR2 as YSYEKL. CDR3 sequence (DNA): TGCGCCAGCAGCCAAGCCTTAGTGGGCGGGACCCCAGAAGGCTATGGCTACACCTTC. Translated: CASSQALVGGTPEGYGYTF.

V gene TRBV2 combines with J gene TRBJ2-7, with D possibly matching TRBD1 (5 bases). Trimming removed 5 bases at V and 5 bases at J, with 13 bases between. The CDR3 has 13 residues. The germline CDR1 and CDR2 sequences are SNHLY and FYNNEI. Here the CDR3 reads CASSPRPDNEQYF. The DNA for the CDR3 is TGTGCCAGCAGTCCCCGGCCGGACAACGAGCAGTACTTC.

The chain has TRBV4-2 and TRBJ1-2, with TRBD1 matching over 11 bases. J was trimmed by 3 bases and V by 3 bases; bases with no gene match: 6. The germline CDR1 and CDR2 sequences are LGHNA and YNFKEQ. The CDR3 totals 16 residues. The CDR3 sequence: CASSHSGTGGDYGYTF. In nucleotides, the CDR3 is TGTGCCAGCAGCCACTCCGGGACAGGGGGGGACTATGGCTACACCTTC.

The chain joins TRBV6-1 to TRBJ1-2; D remains ambiguous. Germline CDR1 is MNHNS and CDR2 is SASEGT. The V end was cut by 4 bases, the J end by 7 bases, with 13 bases between. This CDR3 spans 13 amino acids. CDR3 bases: TGTGCCAGCAGTGTATTCGAAAAGGGTGGCTACACCTTC. As protein: CASSVFEKGGYTF.

The chain links TRBV4-1 to TRBJ1-5, with no clear D. Germline values: CDR1 MGHRA, CDR2 YSYEKL. Trimming shortened V by 0 bases and J by 4 bases, and 10 bases separated the two germline ends. The CDR3 sequence is 15 residues long. CDR3 nucleotide sequence: TGCGCCAGCAGCCAAGATAACTATGGGAATCAGCCCCAGCATTTT. Its protein is CASSQDNYGNQPQHF.

The chain couples TRBV5-1 to TRBJ2-5; maybe TRBD2 (6 bases). Per germline, CDR1 SGHRS and CDR2 YFSETQ. The CDR3 covers 14 residues. The V end lost 4 bases, the J end lost 1 base, and 11 bases lay between the germline ends. The CDR3 protein is CASSGRGFQETQYF. The CDR3 DNA is TGCGCCAGCAGCGGGCGGGGCTTCCAAGAGACCCAGTACTTC.

V gene TRBV6-5 combines with J gene TRBJ2-3; 15 bases map to TRBD2. V was clipped by 6 bases and J by 7 bases; unmatched bases: 5. This CDR3 is 15 amino acids long. Germline V gene data show CDR1 as MNHEY and CDR2 as SVGAGI. CDR3: CASRGGTSGGNTQYF. In nucleotides, the CDR3 is TGTGCCAGCAGAGGCGGGACTAGCGGGGGGAATACGCAGTATTTT.

In its sample, this clone was seen a few times. The chain uses TRBV18 and TRBJ1-1; D gene unclear. CDR1 KGHSH and CDR2 LQKENI come from the germline V gene. V was cut by 0 bases and J by 3 bases, with 14 bases left in between. CDR3 length: 16 residues. The CDR3 protein is CASSPPVAEVYTEAFF. The CDR3 DNA reads TGTGCCAGCTCACCACCCGTGGCAGAAGTATACACTGAAGCTTTCTTT.

V is TRBV28 and J is TRBJ2-7; D call uncertain. CDR3 length: 11 amino acids. CDR1 and CDR2 from the germline V gene are MDHEN and SYDVKM. Trimming took off 7 bases at V and 8 bases at J, with 12 bases between the two ends. DNA of the CDR3: TGTGCCAGCACGGCGGATTATAAGCAGTACTTC. Protein product: CASTADYKQYF.

V and J are TRBV11-3 and TRBJ2-5, with D possibly being TRBD1 or TRBD2 (6 bases each). Germline lookup yields CDR1 SGHNT and CDR2 YENEEA. The germline V and J ends were trimmed by 5 bases and 3 bases, with 10 bases remaining between them. The CDR3 covers 13 residues. The CDR3 DNA is TGTGCCAGCAGCCCGGGGGCGAAAGAGACCCAGTACTTC. It translates to CASSPGAKETQYF.

Only a few counts were recorded for this clone. The V gene is TRBV6-5, the J gene TRBJ1-3, with a tentative D call TRBD1 (6 bases). The germline gives CDR1 MNHEY, CDR2 SVGAGI. CDR3 length equals 15 residues. With 6 bases removed from V and 2 bases from J, the gap between germline ends came to 14 bases. In DNA, the CDR3 is TGTGCCAGCAGGTTACGGGGGGCTGCTGGAAACACCATATATTTT. Its translation: CASRLRGAAGNTIYF.